These 13 T cell receptor beta chains originate from one sample sequenced in a study of blood T cells in healthy people across ages. A second PCR of 7 to 11 cycles used a sample-barcoded 5' primer and a J-beta primer mix. One entry per CDR3 protein, called by TCRdb with MiXCR from the 5' RACE reads. The data contain some 700,000 distinct CDR3 sequences, about 20% of them singletons. The sample comprised blood. Source of these receptors: a man between 65 and 79 years old in good health.

In this sample, this clonotype turned up a few times. The rearrangement joins TRBV24-1 to TRBJ2-5; 8 nucleotides line up with TRBD1. Gene TRBJ2-7 matches the end of the DNA better, so the J call may be wrong. Germline CDR1 reads KGHDR; CDR2 reads SFDVKD. The CDR3 totals 17 residues. Here the CDR3 DNA reads TGTGCCACCAGTGACTCCACAGGGGGTCGTTCGTCCTACGAGCAGTACTTC. It is translated as CATSDSTGGRSSYEQYF.

The V and J genes are TRBV10-3 and TRBJ2-1, with D unclear. The CDR3 consists of 12 residues. Germline CDR1 is ENHRY and CDR2 is SYGVKD. With 2 bases removed from V and 3 bases from J, the gap between germline ends came to 2 bases. The CDR3 protein is CAISEGYNEQFF. CDR3 DNA: TGTGCCATCAGTGAGGGCTACAATGAGCAGTTCTTC.

The chain joins TRBV12-5 to TRBJ1-5; D not certain. CDR1 is LGHNT, CDR2 FRNRAP, per germline. The CDR3 runs to 13 residues. Trimming took 1 base from V and 8 from J, leaving 9 bases between them. CDR3 bases: TGTGCTAGTGGTTTGGGTGTTCGGGAGCCCCAGCATTTT. This sequence encodes CASGLGVREPQHF.

This clonotype was picked up many times. The chain uses TRBV28 and TRBJ2-1; 11 bases agree with TRBD2. V lost 10 bases, J lost 4 bases, and 12 bases stayed unmatched. CDR1 MDHEN and CDR2 SYDVKM come from the germline V gene. This CDR3 is built from 16 residues. In nucleotides, the CDR3 is TGTGCCATAGGCATAGGTAGCGGGGGGGCTTACAATGAGCAGTTCTTC. Amino acid sequence: CAIGIGSGGAYNEQFF.

In its sample, this clonotype was seen a few times. The V gene is TRBV20-1, the J gene TRBJ2-5; 7 nucleotides agree with TRBD1. The DNA end favors TRBJ2-7, so the J call may be wrong. The germline V gene has CDR1 DFQATT and CDR2 SNEGSKA (reference sequence). The CDR3 extends over 13 amino acids. The CDR3 region is CSARATGTYEQYV. In DNA form, the CDR3 reads TGCAGTGCTAGAGCGACAGGGACCTACGAGCAGTACGTC.

CDR3 sequence (DNA): TGTGCCAGCAGTTTAGCGCTTGTAGAGACCCAGTACTTC. It codes for CASSLALVETQYF. The chain combines TRBV12-3 or TRBV12-4 with TRBJ2-5, with D unresolved. V was clipped by 0 bases and J by 4 bases, with 6 bases between them. The CDR3 sequence is 13 residues long.

The CDR3 nucleotides read TGTGCCAGCGGAGGACAGGTGGCAGATACGCAGTATTTT. It encodes CASGGQVADTQYF. J is TRBJ2-3 and V is TRBV9, with TRBD1 identical over 7 bases. V shed 7 bases and J 4 bases; nucleotides not matched to a gene: 6. Germline V gene lookup returns CDR1 SGDLS and CDR2 YYNGEE. The CDR3 extends over 13 amino acids. The entire variable domain, with the rest obtained from reference TRBV9 and TRBJ2-3, is as follows: DSGVTQTPKHLITATGQRVTLRCSPRSGDLSVYWYQQSLDQGLQFLIQYYNGEERAKGNILERFSAQQFPDLHSELNLSSLELGDSALYFCASGGQVADTQYFGPGTRLTVL.

This chain links TRBV6-9 with TRBJ1-6, with 7 bases that match TRBD1. Germline trimming cut 4 bases from V and 6 bases from J; bases unmatched to any gene: 6. CDR1 is MNHGY, CDR2 SVAAGI, per germline. The CDR3 is 15 amino acids. The CDR3: CASSSRQGLNSPLHF. The CDR3 DNA follows: TGTGCCAGCAGTTCCCGACAGGGTCTTAATTCACCCCTCCACTTT.

CDR3 sequence: CSASRGGSGNTIYF. In DNA form, the CDR3 reads TGCAGTGCTTCCAGGGGGGGCTCTGGAAACACCATATATTTT. J is TRBJ1-3 and V is TRBV20-1, with 7 bases lining up with TRBD1. Germline lookup yields CDR1 DFQATT and CDR2 SNEGSKA (reference sequence). J gave up 0 bases and V 5 bases, and 4 bases lay outside the gene matches. The CDR3 loop spans 14 amino acids.

This clonotype was detected only a few times. The V call is TRBV5-1, the J call TRBJ2-1; 9 bases match TRBD1. The end of the DNA fits TRBJ2-7 better, so the J call may be wrong. From germline, CDR1 is SGHRS and CDR2 YFSETQ. This CDR3 is 15 amino acids long. The CDR3 protein is CASSTLQGAIHEQYF. In nucleotides, the CDR3 is TGCGCCAGCAGCACACTACAGGGGGCAATCCACGAGCAGTACTTC.

In this sample, this clonotype turned up a few times. The DNA of the CDR3 is TGTGCCAGCAGTCCAAGCGGTTTTAGCTCCTACAATGAGCAGTTCTTC. Amino acid sequence: CASSPSGFSSYNEQFF. The V call is TRBV28, the J call TRBJ2-1; a possible D gene is TRBD2 (5 bases). Germline V CDR1 and CDR2: MDHEN, SYDVKM. V gave up 5 bases and J gave up 0 bases, with 14 bases separating them. CDR3 length: 16 amino acids.

The chain is built from TRBV9 and TRBJ2-5, with 7 bases aligning to TRBD2. The J call is doubtful: the DNA matches TRBJ2-1 better. The CDR3 extends over 15 amino acids. Germline values: CDR1 SGDLS, CDR2 YYNGEE. The CDR3 DNA follows: TGTGCCAGCAGCGTAGGACTAGCTTCGGACAATGAGCAGTTCTTC. Residues: CASSVGLASDNEQFF.

The V call is TRBV4-1, the J call TRBJ2-5; 7 nucleotides align to TRBD1. From germline, CDR1 is MGHRA and CDR2 YSYEKL. With 4 bases clipped from V and 1 base from J, the junction kept 9 bases outside the gene matches. The CDR3 totals 16 residues. For the CDR3, the DNA is TGCGCCAGCAGCCTCAGTCAGGGGGACCCCCAAGAGACCCAGTACTTC. Protein sequence: CASSLSQGDPQETQYF.